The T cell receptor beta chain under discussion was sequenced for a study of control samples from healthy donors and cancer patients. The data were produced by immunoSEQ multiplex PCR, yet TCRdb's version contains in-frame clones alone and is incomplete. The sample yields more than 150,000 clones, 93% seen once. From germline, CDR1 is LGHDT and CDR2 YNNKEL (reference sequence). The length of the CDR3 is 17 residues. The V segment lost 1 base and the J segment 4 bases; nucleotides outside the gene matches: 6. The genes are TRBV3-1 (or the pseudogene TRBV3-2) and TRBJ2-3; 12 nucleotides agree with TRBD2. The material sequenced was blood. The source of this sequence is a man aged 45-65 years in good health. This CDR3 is CASSQGLAGGGADTQYF. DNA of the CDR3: TGTGCCAGCAGCCAAGGCCTAGCGGGAGGGGGCGCAGATACGCAGTATTTT.